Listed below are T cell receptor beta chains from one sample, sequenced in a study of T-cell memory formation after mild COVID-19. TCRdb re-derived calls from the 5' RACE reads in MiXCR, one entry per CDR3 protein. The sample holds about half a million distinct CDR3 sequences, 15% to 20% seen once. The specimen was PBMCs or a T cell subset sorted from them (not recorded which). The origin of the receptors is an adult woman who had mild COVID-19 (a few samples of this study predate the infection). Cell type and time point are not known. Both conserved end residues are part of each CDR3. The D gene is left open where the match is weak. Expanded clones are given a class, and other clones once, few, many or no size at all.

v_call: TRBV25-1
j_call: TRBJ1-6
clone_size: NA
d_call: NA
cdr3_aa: CASSGGGRIGALHF
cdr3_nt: TGTGCCAGCAGCGGGGGCGGAAGGATTGGGGCCCTCCACTTT

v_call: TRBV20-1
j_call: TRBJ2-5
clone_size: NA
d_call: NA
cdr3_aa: CSASGSQETQYF
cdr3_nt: TGCAGTGCTAGTGGCAGCCAAGAGACCCAGTACTTC

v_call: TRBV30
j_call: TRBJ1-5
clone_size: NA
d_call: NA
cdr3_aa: CAWSVRLINQPQHF
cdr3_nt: TGTGCCTGGAGTGTACGGCTGATCAATCAGCCCCAGCATTTT

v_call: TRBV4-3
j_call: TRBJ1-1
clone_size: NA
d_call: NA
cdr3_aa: CASSQGGTGGTEAFF
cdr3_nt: TGCGCCAGCAGCCAAGGAGGGACGGGAGGAACTGAAGCTTTCTTT

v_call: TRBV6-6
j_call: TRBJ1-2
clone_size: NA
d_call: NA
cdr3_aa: CASSYSSGKPAQGPNLYGYTF
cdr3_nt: TGTGCCAGCAGTTACTCGAGCGGAAAACCGGCCCAAGGGCCTAACCTCTATGGCTACACCTTC

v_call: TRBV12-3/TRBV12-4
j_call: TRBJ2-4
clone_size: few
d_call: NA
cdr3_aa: CASSPGGVLAKNIQYF
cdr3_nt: TGTGCCAGCAGTCCCGGGGGTGTTTTAGCCAAAAACATTCAGTACTTC

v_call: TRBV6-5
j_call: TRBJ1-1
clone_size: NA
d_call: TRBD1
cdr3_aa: CASSGNRGVMNTEAFF
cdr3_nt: TGTGCCAGCAGTGGTAACAGGGGGGTCATGAACACTGAAGCTTTCTTT

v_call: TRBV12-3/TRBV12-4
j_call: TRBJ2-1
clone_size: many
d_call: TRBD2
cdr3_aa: CASSDGRAIRNEQFF
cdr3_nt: TGTGCCAGCAGCGACGGGAGGGCCATTAGAAATGAGCAGTTCTTC

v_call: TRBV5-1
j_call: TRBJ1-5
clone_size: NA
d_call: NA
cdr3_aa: CASSPSGGAEQPQHF
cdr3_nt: TGCGCCAGCAGCCCCTCCGGAGGGGCAGAACAGCCCCAGCATTTT

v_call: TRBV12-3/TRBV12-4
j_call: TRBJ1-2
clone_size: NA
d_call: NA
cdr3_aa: CASSRRKGQGYTF
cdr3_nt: TGTGCCAGCAGTAGGCGCAAGGGTCAAGGCTACACCTTC

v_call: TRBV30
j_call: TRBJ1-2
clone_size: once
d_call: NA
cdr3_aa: CAWSVPRQNNYGYTF
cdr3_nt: TGTGCCTGGAGTGTCCCCCGACAGAATAACTATGGCTACACCTTC

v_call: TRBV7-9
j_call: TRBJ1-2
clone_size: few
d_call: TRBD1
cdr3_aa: CASSEDRDYGYTF
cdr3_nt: TGTGCCAGCAGCGAGGACAGGGACTATGGCTACACCTTC

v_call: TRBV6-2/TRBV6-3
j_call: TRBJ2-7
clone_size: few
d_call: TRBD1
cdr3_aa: CASSELTGGRPSYEQYF
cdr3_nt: TGTGCCAGCAGTGAACTTACAGGGGGCAGACCATCCTACGAGCAGTACTTC

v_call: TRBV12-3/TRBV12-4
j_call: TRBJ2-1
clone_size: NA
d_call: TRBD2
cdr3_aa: CASSFPEAGAGNEQFF
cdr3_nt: TGTGCCAGCAGTTTTCCGGAAGCGGGAGCTGGGAATGAGCAGTTCTTC

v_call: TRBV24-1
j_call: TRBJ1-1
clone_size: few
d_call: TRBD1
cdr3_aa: CATSDLSRDSPENTEAFF
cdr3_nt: TGTGCCACCAGTGATTTGTCCCGGGACAGTCCTGAGAACACTGAAGCTTTCTTT

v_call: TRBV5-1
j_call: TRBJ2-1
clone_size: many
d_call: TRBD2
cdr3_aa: CASSLSGGYNEQFF
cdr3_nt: TGCGCCAGCAGCTTAAGCGGGGGTTACAATGAGCAGTTCTTC

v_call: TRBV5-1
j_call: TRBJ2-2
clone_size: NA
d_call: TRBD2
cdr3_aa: CASGLGGLLNGELFF
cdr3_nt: TGCGCCAGCGGACTAGGAGGACTCCTCAACGGGGAGCTGTTTTTT

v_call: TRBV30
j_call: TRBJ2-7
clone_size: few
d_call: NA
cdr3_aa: CAWRKPLMISYEQYF
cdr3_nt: TGTGCCTGGAGAAAACCGTTGATGATATCCTACGAGCAGTACTTC

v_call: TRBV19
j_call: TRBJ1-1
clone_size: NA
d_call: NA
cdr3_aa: CASSHLRGNTEAFF
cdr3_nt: TGTGCCAGTTCGCACCTGAGGGGGAACACTGAAGCTTTCTTT

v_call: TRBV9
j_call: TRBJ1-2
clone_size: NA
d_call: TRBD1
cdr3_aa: CASSGWTGGAYGYTF
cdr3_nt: TGTGCCAGCAGCGGTTGGACAGGGGGAGCCTATGGCTACACCTTC

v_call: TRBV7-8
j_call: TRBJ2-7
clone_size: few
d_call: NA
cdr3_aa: CASSSPEGGGTYGQYF
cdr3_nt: TGTGCCAGCAGCTCCCCTGAGGGGGGAGGAACCTACGGGCAGTACTTC

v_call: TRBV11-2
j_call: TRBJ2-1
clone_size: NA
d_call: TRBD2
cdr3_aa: CASGIAGGPGNEQFF
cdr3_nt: TGTGCCAGCGGAATAGCGGGAGGGCCGGGAAATGAGCAGTTCTTC

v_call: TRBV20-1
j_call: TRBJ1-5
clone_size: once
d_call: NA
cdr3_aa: CSARANSYSNQPQHF
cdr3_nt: TGCAGTGCTAGAGCCAACAGCTATAGCAATCAGCCCCAGCATTTT

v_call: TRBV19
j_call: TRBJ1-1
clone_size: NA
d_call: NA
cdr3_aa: CASTTGRGSEAFF
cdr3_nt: TGTGCCAGTACCACAGGGAGGGGTAGTGAAGCTTTCTTT

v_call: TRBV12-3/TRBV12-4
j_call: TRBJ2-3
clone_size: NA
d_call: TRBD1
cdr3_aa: CASTPRQGGTDTQYF
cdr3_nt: TGTGCCAGCACCCCCCGGCAGGGGGGCACAGATACGCAGTATTTT

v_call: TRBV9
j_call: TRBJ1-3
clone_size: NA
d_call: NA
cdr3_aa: CASSVATASDIYSGNTIYF
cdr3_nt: TGTGCCAGCAGCGTAGCCACAGCCTCCGACATTTACTCTGGAAACACCATATATTTT

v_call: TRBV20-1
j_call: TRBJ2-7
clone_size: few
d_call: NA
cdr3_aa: CSARETGTPKSEQYF
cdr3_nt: TGCAGTGCTAGAGAAACCGGGACGCCTAAATCCGAGCAGTACTTC

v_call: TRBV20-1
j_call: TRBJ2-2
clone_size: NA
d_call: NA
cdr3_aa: CSARDSQVAGELFF
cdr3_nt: TGCAGTGCTAGAGATTCACAAGTGGCCGGGGAGCTGTTTTTT

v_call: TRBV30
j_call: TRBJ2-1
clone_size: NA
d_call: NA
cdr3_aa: CAWTLGPGHSHEQFF
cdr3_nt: TGTGCCTGGACCCTCGGACCGGGACACTCCCATGAGCAGTTCTTC

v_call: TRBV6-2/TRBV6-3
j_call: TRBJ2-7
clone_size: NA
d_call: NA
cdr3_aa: CASSYSYHEQYF
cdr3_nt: TGTGCCAGCAGTTACTCTTACCACGAGCAGTACTTC

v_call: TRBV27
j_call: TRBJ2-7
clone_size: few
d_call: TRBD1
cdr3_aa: CASSSTWTGTGTVYEQYF
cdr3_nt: TGTGCCAGCAGTTCGACGTGGACCGGGACAGGGACAGTCTACGAGCAGTACTTC

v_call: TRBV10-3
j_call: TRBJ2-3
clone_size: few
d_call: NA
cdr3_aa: CAISARDTQYF
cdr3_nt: TGTGCCATCAGTGCCCGGGATACGCAGTATTTT

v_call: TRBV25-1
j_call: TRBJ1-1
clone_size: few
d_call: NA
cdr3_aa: CASSGRKNTEAFF
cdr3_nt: TGTGCCAGCAGTGGACGGAAGAACACTGAAGCTTTCTTT

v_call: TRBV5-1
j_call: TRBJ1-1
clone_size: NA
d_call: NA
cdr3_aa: CASSSGLGERPGREAFF
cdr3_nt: TGCGCCAGCAGCTCAGGCTTGGGTGAGAGGCCCGGACGCGAAGCTTTCTTT

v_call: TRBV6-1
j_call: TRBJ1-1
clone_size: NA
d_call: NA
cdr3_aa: CASSESQGFRMNTEAFF
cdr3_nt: TGTGCCAGCAGTGAAAGCCAGGGGTTTCGGATGAACACTGAAGCTTTCTTT

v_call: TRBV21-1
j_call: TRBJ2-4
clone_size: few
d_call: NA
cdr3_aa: CASSKGPPEQGRNIQYF
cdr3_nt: TGTGCCAGCAGCAAAGGACCACCGGAACAGGGTAGAAACATTCAGTACTTC

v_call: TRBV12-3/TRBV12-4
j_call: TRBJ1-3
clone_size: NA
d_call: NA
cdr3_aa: CASSLSWGSGNTIYF
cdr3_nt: TGTGCCAGCAGTTTAAGCTGGGGCTCTGGAAACACCATATATTTT

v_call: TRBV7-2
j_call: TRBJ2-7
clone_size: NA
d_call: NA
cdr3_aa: CASSPTDYYEQYF
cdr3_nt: TGTGCCAGCAGCCCGACGGACTACTACGAGCAGTACTTC

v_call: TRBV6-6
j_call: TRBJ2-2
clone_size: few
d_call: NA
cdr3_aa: CASRGYTGELFF
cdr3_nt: TGTGCCAGCAGGGGGTACACCGGGGAGCTGTTTTTT

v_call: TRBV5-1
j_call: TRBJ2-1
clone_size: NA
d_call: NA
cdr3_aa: CASSDRGAPYNEQFF
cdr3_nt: TGCGCCAGCAGCGATCGGGGGGCCCCCTACAATGAGCAGTTCTTC

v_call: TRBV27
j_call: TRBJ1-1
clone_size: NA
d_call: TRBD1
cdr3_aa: CASSRQGSSEAFF
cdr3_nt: TGTGCCAGCAGCAGACAGGGTTCTTCTGAAGCTTTCTTT